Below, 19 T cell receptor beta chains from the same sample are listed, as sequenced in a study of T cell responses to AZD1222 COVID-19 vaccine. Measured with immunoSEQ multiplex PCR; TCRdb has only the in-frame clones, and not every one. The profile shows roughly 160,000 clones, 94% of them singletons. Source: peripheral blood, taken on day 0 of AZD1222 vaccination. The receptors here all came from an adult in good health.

Written as DNA, the CDR3 is TGCGCCAGCAGCTTTGACAGCTACACTGAAGCTTTCTTT. It codes for CASSFDSYTEAFF. V usage is TRBV5-1 and J usage is TRBJ1-1, with D perhaps TRBD1 (5 bases). Trimming cost V 2 bases and J 3 bases, with 8 bases left between them. The germline CDR1 and CDR2 sequences are SGHRS and YFSETQ. The CDR3 has 13 amino acids.

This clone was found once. Here the CDR3 DNA reads TGTGCCAGCAGCTTAGGTGGGAGTGTGAGCACCGGGGAGCTGTTTTTT. This sequence encodes CASSLGGSVSTGELFF. The chain joins TRBV7-2 to TRBJ2-2, with D tentatively TRBD2 (5 bases). Trimming removed 1 base at V and 4 bases at J, with 13 bases between. The CDR3 contains 16 residues. CDR1 and CDR2 from the germline V gene are SGHTA and FQGNSA.

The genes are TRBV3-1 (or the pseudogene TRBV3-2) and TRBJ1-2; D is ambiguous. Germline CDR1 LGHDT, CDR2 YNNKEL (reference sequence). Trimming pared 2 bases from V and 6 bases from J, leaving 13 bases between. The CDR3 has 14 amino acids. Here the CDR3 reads CASSQRRTGDGYTF. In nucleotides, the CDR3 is TGTGCCAGCAGCCAAAGAAGGACTGGAGATGGCTACACCTTC.

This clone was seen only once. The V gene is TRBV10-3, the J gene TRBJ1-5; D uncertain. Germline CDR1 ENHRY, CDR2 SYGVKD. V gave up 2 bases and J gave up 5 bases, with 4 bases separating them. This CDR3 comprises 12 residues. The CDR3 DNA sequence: TGTGCCATCAGTGAGCGGGATCAGCCCCAGCATTTT. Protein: CAISERDQPQHF.

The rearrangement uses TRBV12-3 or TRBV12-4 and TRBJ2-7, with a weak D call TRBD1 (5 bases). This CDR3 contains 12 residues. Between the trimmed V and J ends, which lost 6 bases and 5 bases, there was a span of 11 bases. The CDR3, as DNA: TGTGCCAGCAGCATAACAGGCCACGAGCAGTACTTC. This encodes CASSITGHEQYF.

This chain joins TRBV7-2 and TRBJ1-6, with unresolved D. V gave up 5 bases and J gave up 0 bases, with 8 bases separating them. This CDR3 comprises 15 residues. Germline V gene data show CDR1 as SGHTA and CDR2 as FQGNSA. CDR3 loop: CASSLTSSYNSPLHF. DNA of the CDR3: TGTGCCAGCAGCCTGACGAGCTCCTATAATTCACCCCTCCACTTT.

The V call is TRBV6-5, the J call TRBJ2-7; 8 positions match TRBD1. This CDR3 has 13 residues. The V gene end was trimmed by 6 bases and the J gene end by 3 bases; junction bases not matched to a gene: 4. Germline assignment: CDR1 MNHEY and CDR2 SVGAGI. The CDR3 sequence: CASSSGQGYEQYF. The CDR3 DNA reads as TGTGCCAGCAGCTCTGGACAGGGCTACGAGCAGTACTTC.

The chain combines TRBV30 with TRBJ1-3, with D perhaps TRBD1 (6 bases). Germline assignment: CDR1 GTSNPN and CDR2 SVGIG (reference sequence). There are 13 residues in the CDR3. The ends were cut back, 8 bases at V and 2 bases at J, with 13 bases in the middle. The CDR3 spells CATDRTAGNTIYF. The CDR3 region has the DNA TGTGCCACAGATAGGACAGCTGGAAACACCATATATTTT.

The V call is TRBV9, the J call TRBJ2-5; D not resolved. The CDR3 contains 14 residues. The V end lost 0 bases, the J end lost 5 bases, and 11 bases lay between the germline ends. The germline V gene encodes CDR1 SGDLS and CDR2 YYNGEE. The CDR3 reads CASSVDQVTETQYF. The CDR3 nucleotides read TGTGCCAGCAGCGTAGATCAGGTGACGGAGACCCAGTACTTC.

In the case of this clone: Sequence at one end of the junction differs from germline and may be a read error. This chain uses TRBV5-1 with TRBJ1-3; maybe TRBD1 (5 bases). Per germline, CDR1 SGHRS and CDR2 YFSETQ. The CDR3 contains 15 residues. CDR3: CASQSGGSSGSTIYF. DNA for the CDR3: TGCGCCAGCCAGTCGGGGGGGAGCTCTGGAAGCACCATATATTTT. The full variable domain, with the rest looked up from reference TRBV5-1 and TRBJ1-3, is KAGVTQTPRYLIKTRGQQVTLSCSPISGHRSVSWYQQTPGQGLQFLFEYFSETQRNKGNFPGRFSGRQFSNSRSEMNVSTLELGDSALYLCASQSGGSSGSTIYFGEGSWLTVV.

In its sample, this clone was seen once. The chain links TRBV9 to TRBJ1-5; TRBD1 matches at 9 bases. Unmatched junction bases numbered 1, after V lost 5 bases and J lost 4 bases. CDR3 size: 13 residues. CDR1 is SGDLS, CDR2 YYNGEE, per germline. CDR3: CASSGTGNQPQHF. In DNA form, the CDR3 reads TGTGCCAGCAGTGGGACAGGGAATCAGCCCCAGCATTTT. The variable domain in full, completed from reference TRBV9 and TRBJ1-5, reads DSGVTQTPKHLITATGQRVTLRCSPRSGDLSVYWYQQSLDQGLQFLIQYYNGEERAKGNILERFSAQQFPDLHSELNLSSLELGDSALYFCASSGTGNQPQHFGDGTRLSIL.

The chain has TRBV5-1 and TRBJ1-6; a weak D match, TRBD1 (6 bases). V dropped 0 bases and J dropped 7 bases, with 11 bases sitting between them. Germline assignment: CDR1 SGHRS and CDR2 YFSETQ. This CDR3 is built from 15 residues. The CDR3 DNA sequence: TGCGCCAGCAGCTTGGAACAGGGAAAGAATTCACCCCTCCACTTT. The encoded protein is CASSLEQGKNSPLHF.

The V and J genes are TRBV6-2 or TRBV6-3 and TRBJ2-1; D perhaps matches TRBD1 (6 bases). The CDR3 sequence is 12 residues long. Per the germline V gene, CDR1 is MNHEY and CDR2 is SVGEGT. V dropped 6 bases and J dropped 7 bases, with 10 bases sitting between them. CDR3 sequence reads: CASSTGTNEQFF. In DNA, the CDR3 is TGTGCCAGCAGCACAGGGACGAATGAGCAGTTCTTC.

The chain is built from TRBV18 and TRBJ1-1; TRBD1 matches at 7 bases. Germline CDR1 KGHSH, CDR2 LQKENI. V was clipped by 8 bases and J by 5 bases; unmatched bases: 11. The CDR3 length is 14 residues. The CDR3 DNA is TGTGCCAGCCTAAATAAGGGGGCGCGGACTGAAGCTTTCTTT. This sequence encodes CASLNKGARTEAFF. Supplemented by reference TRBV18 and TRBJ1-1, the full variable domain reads NAGVMQNPRHLVRRRGQEARLRCSPMKGHSHVYWYRQLPEEGLKFMVYLQKENIIDESGMPKERFSAEFPKEGPSILRIQQVVRGDSAAYFCASLNKGARTEAFFGQGTRLTVV.

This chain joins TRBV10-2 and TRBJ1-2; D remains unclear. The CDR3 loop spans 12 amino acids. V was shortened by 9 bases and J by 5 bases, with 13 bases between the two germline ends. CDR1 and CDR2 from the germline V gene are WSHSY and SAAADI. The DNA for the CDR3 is TGCGCCAGTAATTCAGGCGATTATGGCTACACCTTC. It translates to CASNSGDYGYTF.

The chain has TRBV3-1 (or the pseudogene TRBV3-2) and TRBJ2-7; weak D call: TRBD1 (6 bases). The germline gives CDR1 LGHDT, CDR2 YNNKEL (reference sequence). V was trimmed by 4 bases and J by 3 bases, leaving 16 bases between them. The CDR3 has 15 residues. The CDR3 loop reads CASSPTGTYNYEQYF. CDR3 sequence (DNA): TGTGCCAGCAGCCCTACCGGGACATACAACTACGAGCAGTACTTC.

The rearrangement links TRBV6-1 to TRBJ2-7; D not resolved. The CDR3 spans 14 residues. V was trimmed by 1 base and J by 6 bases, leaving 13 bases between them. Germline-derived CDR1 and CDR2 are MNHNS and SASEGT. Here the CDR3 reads CASSEGPSEGEQYF. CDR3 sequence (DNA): TGTGCCAGCAGTGAAGGACCCTCAGAAGGCGAGCAGTACTTC.

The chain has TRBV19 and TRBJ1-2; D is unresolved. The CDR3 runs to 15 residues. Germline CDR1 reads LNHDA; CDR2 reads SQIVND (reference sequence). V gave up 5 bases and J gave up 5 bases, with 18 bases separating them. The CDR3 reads CASSPLTGNQYGYTF. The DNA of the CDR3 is TGTGCCAGTAGTCCCCTCACGGGGAACCAATATGGCTACACCTTC. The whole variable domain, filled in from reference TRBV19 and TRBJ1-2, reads DGGITQSPKYLFRKEGQNVTLSCEQNLNHDAMYWYRQDPGQGLRLIYYSQIVNDFQKGDIAEGYSVSREKKESFPLTVTSAQKNPTAFYLCASSPLTGNQYGYTFGSGTRLTVV.

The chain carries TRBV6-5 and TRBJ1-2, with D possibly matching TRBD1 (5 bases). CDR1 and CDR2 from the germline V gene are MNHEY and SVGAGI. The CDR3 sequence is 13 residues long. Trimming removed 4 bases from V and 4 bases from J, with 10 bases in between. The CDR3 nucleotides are TGTGCCAGCAGTTCAGGGTACGGCTATGGCTACACCTTC. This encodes CASSSGYGYGYTF.